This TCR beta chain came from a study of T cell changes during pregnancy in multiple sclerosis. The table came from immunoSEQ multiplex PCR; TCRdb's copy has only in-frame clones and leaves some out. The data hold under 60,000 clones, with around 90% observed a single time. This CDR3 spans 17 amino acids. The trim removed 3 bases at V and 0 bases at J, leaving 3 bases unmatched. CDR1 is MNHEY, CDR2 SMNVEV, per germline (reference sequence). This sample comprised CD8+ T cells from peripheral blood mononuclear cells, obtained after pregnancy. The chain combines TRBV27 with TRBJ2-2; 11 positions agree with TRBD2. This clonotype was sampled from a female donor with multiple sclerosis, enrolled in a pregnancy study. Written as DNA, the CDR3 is TGTGCCAGCAGTTTTAGCGGGGGGGCCTCGAACACCGGGGAGCTGTTTTTT. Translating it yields CASSFSGGASNTGELFF.